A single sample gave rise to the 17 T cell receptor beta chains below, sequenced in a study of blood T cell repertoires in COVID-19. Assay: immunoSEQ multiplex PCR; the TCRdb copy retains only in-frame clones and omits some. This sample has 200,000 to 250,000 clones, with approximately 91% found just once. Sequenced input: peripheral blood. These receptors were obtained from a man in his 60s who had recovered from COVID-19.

CDR3 in DNA: TGTGCCAGTAGTCCAGGGGGTTATGGCTACACCTTC. Protein product: CASSPGGYGYTF. This chain connects TRBV19 to TRBJ1-2; 7 bases match TRBD1. V gave up 5 bases and J gave up 5 bases; unmatched junction bases: 2. CDR1 LNHDA and CDR2 SQIVND come from the germline V gene (reference sequence). CDR3 length: 12 residues.

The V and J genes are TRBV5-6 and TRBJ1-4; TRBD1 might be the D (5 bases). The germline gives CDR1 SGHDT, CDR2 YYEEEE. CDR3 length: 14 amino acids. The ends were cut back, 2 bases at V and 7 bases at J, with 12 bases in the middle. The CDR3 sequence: CASSFGRRGEKLFF. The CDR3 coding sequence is TGTGCCAGCAGCTTCGGGAGGAGGGGTGAAAAACTGTTTTTT.

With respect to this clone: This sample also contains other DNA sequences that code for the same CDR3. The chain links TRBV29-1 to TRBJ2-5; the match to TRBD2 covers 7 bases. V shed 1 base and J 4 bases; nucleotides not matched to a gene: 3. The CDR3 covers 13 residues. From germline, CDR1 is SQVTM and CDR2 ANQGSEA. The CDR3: CSVEGGRGETQYF. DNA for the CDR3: TGCAGCGTTGAAGGGGGGAGGGGAGAGACCCAGTACTTC.

The CDR3 loop reads CASSMIRQGNQPQHF. CDR3 bases: TGTGCCAGTAGTATGATTAGACAGGGGAATCAGCCCCAGCATTTT. This chain connects TRBV19 to TRBJ1-5; 8 nucleotides align to TRBD1. Germline trimming cut 3 bases from V and 4 bases from J; bases unmatched to any gene: 5. CDR3 length: 15 residues. Germline V gene data show CDR1 as LNHDA and CDR2 as SQIVND (reference sequence).

CDR3 DNA: TGTGCCAGCTCGCTGGGACTAGCTTACGAGCAGTACTTC. Its translation: CASSLGLAYEQYF. The J gene is TRBJ2-7, the V gene TRBV18, with 9 bases fitting TRBD2. The germline CDR1 and CDR2 sequences are KGHSH and LQKENI. V shed 6 bases, J shed 4 bases, and the junction held 4 bases outside the gene matches. The CDR3 length is 13 residues.

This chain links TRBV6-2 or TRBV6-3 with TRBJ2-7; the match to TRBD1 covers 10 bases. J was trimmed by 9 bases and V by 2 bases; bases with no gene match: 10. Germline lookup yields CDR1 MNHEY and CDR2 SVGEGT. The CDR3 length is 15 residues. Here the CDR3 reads CASSYAGTGALLQYF. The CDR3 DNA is TGTGCCAGCAGTTACGCAGGGACAGGGGCTTTACTGCAGTACTTC.

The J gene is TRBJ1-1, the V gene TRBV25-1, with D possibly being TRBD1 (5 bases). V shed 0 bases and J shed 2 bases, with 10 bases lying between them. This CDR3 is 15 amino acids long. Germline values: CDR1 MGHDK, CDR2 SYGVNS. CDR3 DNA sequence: TGTGCCAGCAGTGAATATAGGGGAAAAAACACTGAAGCTTTCTTT. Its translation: CASSEYRGKNTEAFF.

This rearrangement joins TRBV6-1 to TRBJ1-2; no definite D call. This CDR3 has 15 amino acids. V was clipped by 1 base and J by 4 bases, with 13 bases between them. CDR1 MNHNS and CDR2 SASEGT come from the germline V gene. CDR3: CASSEEAELAYGYTF. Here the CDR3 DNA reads TGTGCCAGCAGTGAAGAGGCGGAACTAGCCTATGGCTACACCTTC.

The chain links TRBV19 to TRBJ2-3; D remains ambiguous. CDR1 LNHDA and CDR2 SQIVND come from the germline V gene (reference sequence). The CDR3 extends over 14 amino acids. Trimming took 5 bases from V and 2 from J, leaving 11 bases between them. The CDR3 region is CASSPRALTDTQYF. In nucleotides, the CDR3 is TGTGCCAGTAGTCCCCGCGCGCTCACAGATACGCAGTATTTT.

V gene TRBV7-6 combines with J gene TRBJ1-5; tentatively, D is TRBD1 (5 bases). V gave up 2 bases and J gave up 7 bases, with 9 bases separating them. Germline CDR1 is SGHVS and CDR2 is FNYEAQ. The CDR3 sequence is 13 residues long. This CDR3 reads CASSLTQGQPQHF. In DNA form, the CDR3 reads TGTGCCAGCAGCTTAACTCAGGGCCAGCCCCAGCATTTT.

For the CDR3, the DNA is TGTGCCAGCAGCCTTGGACTAGCGGGAGTGTCCACCGGGGAGCTGTTTTTT. This translates into CASSLGLAGVSTGELFF. V usage is TRBV7-3 and J usage is TRBJ2-2; 13 bases map to TRBD2. Germline V gene sequence: CDR1 SGHTA, CDR2 FQGTGA. This CDR3 spans 17 amino acids. V lost 5 bases and J lost 4; bases outside the gene matches: 7. The full variable domain, rest sourced from reference TRBV7-3 and TRBJ2-2, is GAGVSQTPSNKVTEKGKYVELRCDPISGHTALYWYRQSLGQGPEFLIYFQGTGAADDSGLPNDRFFAVRPEGSVSTLKIQRTERGDSAVYLCASSLGLAGVSTGELFFGEGSRLTVL.

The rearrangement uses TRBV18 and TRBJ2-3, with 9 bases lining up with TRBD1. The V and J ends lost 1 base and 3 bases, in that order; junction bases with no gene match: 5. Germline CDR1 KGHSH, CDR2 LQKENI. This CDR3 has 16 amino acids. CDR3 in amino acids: CASSPLGQGRTDTQYF. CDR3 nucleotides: TGTGCCAGCTCACCACTAGGACAGGGGAGGACAGATACGCAGTATTTT.

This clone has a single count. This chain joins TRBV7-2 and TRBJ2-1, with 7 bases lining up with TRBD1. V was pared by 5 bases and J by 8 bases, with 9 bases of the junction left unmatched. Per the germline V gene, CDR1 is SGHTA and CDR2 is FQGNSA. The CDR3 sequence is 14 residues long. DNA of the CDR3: TGTGCCAGCAGCCCCCCGACAGGGCAGGATGAGCAGTTCTTC. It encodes CASSPPTGQDEQFF.

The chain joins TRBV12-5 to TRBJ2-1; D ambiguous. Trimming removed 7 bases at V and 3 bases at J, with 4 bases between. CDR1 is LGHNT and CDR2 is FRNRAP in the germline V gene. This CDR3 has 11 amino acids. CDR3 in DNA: TGTGCTAGTGCCAACTACAATGAGCAGTTCTTC. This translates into CASANYNEQFF.

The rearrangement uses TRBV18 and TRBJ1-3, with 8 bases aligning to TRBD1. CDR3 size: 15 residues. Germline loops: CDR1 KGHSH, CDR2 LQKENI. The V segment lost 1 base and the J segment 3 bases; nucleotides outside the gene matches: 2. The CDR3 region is CASSPQTGDGNTIYF. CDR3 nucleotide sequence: TGTGCCAGCTCACCACAGACAGGGGATGGAAACACCATATATTTT.

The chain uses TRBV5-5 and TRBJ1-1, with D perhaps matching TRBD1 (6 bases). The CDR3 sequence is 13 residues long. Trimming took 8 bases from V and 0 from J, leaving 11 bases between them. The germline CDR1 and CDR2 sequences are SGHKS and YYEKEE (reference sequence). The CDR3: CASNRALNTEAFF. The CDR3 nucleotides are TGTGCCAGTAACAGGGCCTTGAACACTGAAGCTTTCTTT.

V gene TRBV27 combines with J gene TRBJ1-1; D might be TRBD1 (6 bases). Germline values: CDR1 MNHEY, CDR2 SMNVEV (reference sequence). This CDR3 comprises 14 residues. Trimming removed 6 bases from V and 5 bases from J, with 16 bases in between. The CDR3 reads CASSYKGGRTEAFF. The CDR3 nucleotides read TGTGCCAGCAGCTACAAAGGGGGTCGAACTGAAGCTTTCTTT.